The 2 T cell receptor beta chains given below trace back to one sample, sequenced in a study of blood T cell repertoires in COVID-19 (dated by TCRdb to between 2020 and 2021). The protocol used for the library was the immunoSEQ multiplex PCR assay. TCRdb mirrors the immuneACCESS table, restricted to in-frame sequences. Some clones are absent from its copies; in checked studies, under half trace to an unresolved V gene, and the reason for the others is unknown. Recorded for this sample are roughly 39,000 clones; roughly 85% of them occurred a single time. The ten largest clones capture more than 8% of the sample. Sequenced sample: peripheral blood. The receptor source for this set is a human donor in a cohort sampled during active COVID-19.

The rearrangement links TRBV6-5 to TRBJ1-2; a weak D match, TRBD1 (6 bases). The germline V gene has CDR1 MNHEY and CDR2 SVGAGI. The V and J ends lost 4 bases and 5 bases respectively, with 17 bases between them. The CDR3 extends over 15 amino acids. CDR3 sequence: CASSSKYAGEYGYTF. The CDR3 region has the DNA TGTGCCAGCAGTTCAAAATACGCAGGGGAGTATGGCTACACCTTC.

The chain links TRBV20-1 to TRBJ1-2, with D unclear. V lost 6 bases, J lost 6 bases, and 11 bases lay in between. The V gene's germline CDR1 is DFQATT and CDR2 SNEGSKA (reference sequence). This CDR3 spans 11 amino acids. The CDR3 region is CSALALHGYTF. In nucleotides, the CDR3 is TGCAGTGCCCTAGCCCTCCATGGCTACACCTTC.